A single sample gave rise to the 29 T cell receptor beta chains below, sequenced in a study of blood T cells in healthy people across ages. The authors ran a second PCR of about 6 to 11 cycles using a sample-barcoded 5' primer and a J-beta primer mix. One entry per CDR3 protein results from TCRdb running MiXCR on the 5' RACE reads. The table has over 1,300,000 distinct CDR3 sequences, 59% seen once; the top ten hold over 6.5%. Sequencing was carried out using blood. These receptors all come from a man in his late teens or twenties in good health.

The chain recombines TRBV5-1 with TRBJ2-7, with TRBD2 matching 8 bases. Trimming cost V 0 bases and J 6 bases; bases outside gene matches: 11. The CDR3 extends over 16 amino acids. CDR1 and CDR2 from the germline V gene are SGHRS and YFSETQ. As DNA, the CDR3 is TGCGCCAGCAGCTTGGGGGGGGGACTAGTCGAATCCGAGCAGTACTTC. Its translation is CASSLGGGLVESEQYF.

The CDR3 DNA follows: TGCAGTGCTAGAGATCCGGACACCGGGGAGCTGTTTTTT. Its translation is CSARDPDTGELFF. The rearrangement links TRBV20-1 to TRBJ2-2; D is ambiguous. CDR3 length: 13 residues. V lost 0 bases and J 3 bases, leaving 5 bases between the germline ends. The germline V gene encodes CDR1 DFQATT and CDR2 SNEGSKA (reference sequence).

This clonotype was seen just once. The gene calls are TRBV6-6 and TRBJ2-1; D perhaps matches TRBD2 (7 bases). Germline CDR1 is MNHNY and CDR2 is SVGAGI (reference sequence). Trimming took 0 bases from V and 2 from J, leaving 11 bases between them. The CDR3 sequence is 16 residues long. CDR3 in amino acids: CASSYSKGGPYNEQFF. In nucleotides, the CDR3 is TGTGCCAGCAGTTACTCGAAGGGGGGGCCCTACAATGAGCAGTTCTTC.

This sequence joins TRBV6-2 or TRBV6-3 and TRBJ2-3; 8 bases agree with TRBD2. Unmatched junction bases numbered 7, after V lost 4 bases and J lost 4 bases. The CDR3 covers 15 residues. CDR1 is MNHEY and CDR2 is SVGEGT in the germline V gene. In nucleotides, the CDR3 is TGTGCCAGCAGTTTAGGTCGGGAGGGCGCAGATACGCAGTATTTT. Protein sequence: CASSLGREGADTQYF.

This clonotype has only one observation. The chain joins TRBV10-1 to TRBJ1-5; D gene ambiguous. The germline V and J ends were trimmed by 6 bases and 9 bases, with 15 bases remaining between them. CDR3 size: 13 residues. Looked up from germline, CDR1 is WNHNN and CDR2 is SYGVQD (reference sequence). The chain's CDR3 is CASSPGPGRPQHF. CDR3 in DNA: TGCGCCAGCAGCCCAGGTCCCGGGCGGCCCCAGCATTTT.

To note about this clonotype: The junction and the germline gene differ at one end; a read error may be behind it. As DNA, the CDR3 is TGTGCCGCCAGCAGAGATCGAGGGAACACTGAAACTTTCTTT. Translating gives CAASRDRGNTETFF. This chain uses TRBV15 with TRBJ1-1; D uncertain. The CDR3 has 14 amino acids. Germline V CDR1 and CDR2: LNHNV, YYDKDF (reference sequence).

V usage is TRBV27 and J usage is TRBJ1-2, with TRBD1 identical over 9 bases. CDR1 is MNHEY and CDR2 is SMNVEV in the germline V gene (reference sequence). The CDR3 contains 17 residues. V trimming: 7 bases; J trimming: 2 bases; junction bases outside the gene matches: 14. The CDR3 is CASTPDARTGVNYGYTF. DNA for the CDR3: TGTGCCAGCACCCCTGATGCCCGGACAGGGGTAAACTATGGCTACACCTTC.

The chain is built from TRBV20-1 and TRBJ2-3; 9 bases map to TRBD2. Trimming removed 0 bases from V and 6 bases from J; junction bases left unmatched: 10. The CDR3 totals 16 residues. Germline V gene sequence: CDR1 DFQATT, CDR2 SNEGSKA (reference sequence). The CDR3 bases are TGCAGTGCTAGAGATCTCACTAGCGGGCCCCACGATACGCAGTATTTT. Encoded protein: CSARDLTSGPHDTQYF.

The genes are TRBV27 and TRBJ1-6; D ambiguous. V dropped 7 bases and J dropped 9 bases, with 25 bases sitting between them. This CDR3 contains 17 residues. Germline CDR1 is MNHEY and CDR2 is SMNVEV (reference sequence). The chain's CDR3 is CASNLRRSPGSGSPLHF. As DNA, the CDR3 is TGTGCCAGCAACTTACGCCGTTCGCCGGGCTCTGGTTCACCCCTCCACTTT.

This clonotype has more than one count but fewer than ten. The chain recombines TRBV6-6 with TRBJ1-6, with 7 bases that match TRBD1. V lost 6 bases and J lost 6; bases outside the gene matches: 11. The CDR3 is 16 residues long. Germline loops: CDR1 MNHNY, CDR2 SVGAGI (reference sequence). CDR3 DNA: TGTGCCAGCAGAGCACAACCAGGGGGGGGTAATTCACCCCTCCACTTT. Protein sequence: CASRAQPGGGNSPLHF.

In this sample, this clonotype turned up a few times. The chain is built from TRBV29-1 and TRBJ2-7; 9 nucleotides line up with TRBD1. The CDR3 consists of 13 residues. Germline V CDR1 and CDR2: SQVTM, ANQGSEA. V lost 6 bases to trimming and J lost 5 bases; unmatched junction nucleotides: 8. CDR3 bases: TGCAGCGTCGGGGACAGGGTCCCCGACGAGCAGTACTTC. Amino acids: CSVGDRVPDEQYF.

This chain joins TRBV27 and TRBJ2-3; D is perhaps TRBD2 (6 bases). The V end was cut by 4 bases, the J end by 5 bases, with 16 bases between. Per germline, CDR1 MNHEY and CDR2 SMNVEV (reference sequence). The CDR3 consists of 15 residues. CDR3 loop: CASSSSGLWQDTQYF. The CDR3 DNA reads TGTGCCAGCAGTTCATCGGGACTGTGGCAAGATACGCAGTATTTT.

This chain uses TRBV20-1 with TRBJ2-1; 11 bases match TRBD2. J gave up 5 bases and V 3 bases, and 6 bases lay outside the gene matches. The CDR3 totals 15 residues. In germline, CDR1 is DFQATT, CDR2 SNEGSKA (reference sequence). CDR3 sequence (DNA): TGCAGTGCTAGGGCTAGCGGGAGGCGAAACAATGAGCAGTTCTTC. Its translation: CSARASGRRNNEQFF.

The gene calls are TRBV3-1 and TRBJ2-2; TRBD2 is a possible D gene (7 bases). CDR1 is LGHDT and CDR2 is YNNKEL in the germline V gene (reference sequence). There are 19 residues in the CDR3. Trimming pared 1 base from V and 3 bases from J, leaving 21 bases between. As DNA, the CDR3 is TGTGCCAGCAGCCAAGGACCAAATTTTGCGGGGGCGGACACCGGGGAGCTGTTTTTT. Translating gives CASSQGPNFAGADTGELFF.

The chain links TRBV3-1 to TRBJ2-4; either TRBD1 or TRBD2 may supply D (6 bases each). From germline, CDR1 is LGHDT and CDR2 YNNKEL (reference sequence). V lost 5 bases to trimming and J lost 0 bases, with 11 bases between them. The CDR3 length is 15 residues. CDR3 sequence: CASSSRGAAKNIQYF. The DNA for the CDR3 is TGTGCCAGCAGCTCAAGGGGGGCAGCCAAAAACATTCAGTACTTC.

This rearrangement joins TRBV4-2 to TRBJ2-7, with 8 bases aligning to TRBD2. Germline V gives CDR1 LGHNA, CDR2 YNFKEQ. Trimming at V came to 2 bases and at J to 2 bases, leaving 2 bases not matched to a gene. The CDR3 sequence is 14 residues long. The CDR3 region has the DNA TGTGCCAGCAGCCAAAGCGGGGGCACCTACGAGCAGTACTTC. Its protein product is CASSQSGGTYEQYF.

Comment on this clonotype: At one of its ends the junction is not consistent with the germline gene, which may arise from a read error. This sequence joins TRBV27 and TRBJ2-6; possibly TRBD1 for D (6 bases). CDR1 and CDR2 (germline): MNHEY, SMNVEV (reference sequence). This CDR3 has 16 amino acids. In DNA, the CDR3 is TGTGCCAGCAGTTCATACAGGGAGTCTGGGGCCTACGTCCTGACTTTC. Translation gives CASSSYRESGAYVLTF.

This clonotype has just one count. The chain has TRBV3-1 and TRBJ2-7, with 13 nucleotides matching TRBD2. Losses at the gene ends were 4 bases for V and 5 bases for J; bases not matched to a gene: 5. Per germline, CDR1 LGHDT and CDR2 YNNKEL (reference sequence). This CDR3 contains 15 residues. The CDR3 nucleotides are TGTGCCAGCAGCCCTCGGACTAGCGGGGGCAACGAGCAGTACTTC. Protein sequence: CASSPRTSGGNEQYF.

In the case of this clonotype: At one end the junction does not follow the germline gene, possibly because of a read error. This sequence joins TRBV7-9 and TRBJ1-2; 7 bases line up with TRBD1. This CDR3 is 17 amino acids long. The germline V gene encodes CDR1 SEHNR and CDR2 FQNEAQ (reference sequence). The CDR3 is CACSSGGTATLNYGYTF. CDR3 coding DNA: TGTGCCTGCAGCTCAGGAGGGACAGCTACTTTAAACTATGGCTACACCTTC.

This clonotype was observed a handful of times. The CDR3 reads CASSLWGSQETQYF. The CDR3 region has the DNA TGTGCCAGCAGTTTGTGGGGCAGCCAAGAGACCCAGTACTTC. The J gene is TRBJ2-5, the V gene TRBV12-3 or TRBV12-4; tentatively, D is TRBD1 (5 bases). The length of the CDR3 is 14 residues. V gave up 3 bases and J gave up 1 base, with 9 bases separating them.

The chain carries TRBV2 and TRBJ1-6; D ambiguous. Germline CDR1 and CDR2: SNHLY and FYNNEI. This CDR3 has 15 residues. Trimming pared 2 bases from V and 7 bases from J, leaving 12 bases between. The CDR3 reads CASSENRLNNSPLHF. In nucleotides, the CDR3 is TGTGCCAGCAGTGAAAACAGACTTAACAATTCACCCCTCCACTTT.

The chain employs TRBV15 and TRBJ2-5; D gene uncertain. TRBJ2-4 explains the end of the DNA better; the J call may be wrong. This CDR3 is 13 amino acids long. Germline V CDR1 and CDR2: LNHNV, YYDKDF (reference sequence). The CDR3 loop is CATSGVAKNIQYF. The DNA of the CDR3 is TGTGCCACCAGCGGAGTAGCCAAAAACATTCAGTACTTC.

The chain joins TRBV12-3 or TRBV12-4 to TRBJ2-7, with 7 bases that match TRBD2. After removal of 7 bases from V and 0 bases from J, the junction contained 9 bases not matched to a gene. The CDR3 spans 15 residues. Here the CDR3 DNA reads TGTGCCAGCAACCGGAGGGGAGGGGTCTCCTACGAGCAGTACTTC. It is translated as CASNRRGGVSYEQYF.

This chain joins TRBV20-1 and TRBJ2-7; D is unresolved. The V gene's germline CDR1 is DFQATT and CDR2 SNEGSKA (reference sequence). This CDR3 has 16 residues. V shed 2 bases and J shed 2 bases, with 19 bases lying between them. CDR3 residues: CSARSRIDQETYEQYF. In nucleotides, the CDR3 is TGCAGTGCTAGAAGCAGAATAGACCAAGAAACCTACGAGCAGTACTTC.

This clonotype has just a few counts. The V call is TRBV10-3, the J call TRBJ2-1, with 11 bases fitting TRBD2. The CDR3 sequence is 16 residues long. The V gene end was trimmed by 4 bases and the J gene end by 0 bases; junction bases not matched to a gene: 2. Germline loops: CDR1 ENHRY, CDR2 SYGVKD. The DNA of the CDR3 is TGTGCCATCAGTGGACTAGCGGGAAGCTCCTACAATGAGCAGTTCTTC. Amino acid sequence: CAISGLAGSSYNEQFF.

This clonotype was seen only a few times. In DNA form, the CDR3 reads TGCAGCGGGGAGGGGTTTTTAGCGGGAGCGACCTACAATGAGCAGTTCTTC. Translated: CSGEGFLAGATYNEQFF. The chain recombines TRBV29-1 with TRBJ2-1; 9 bases align to TRBD2. The CDR3 contains 17 residues. The germline gives CDR1 SQVTM, CDR2 ANQGSEA. The V segment lost 7 bases and the J segment 2 bases; nucleotides outside the gene matches: 15.

This chain links TRBV5-1 with TRBJ2-4, with TRBD2 matching over 8 bases. CDR1 and CDR2 (germline): SGHRS, YFSETQ. Trimming removed 4 bases from V and 0 bases from J; junction bases left unmatched: 12. The CDR3 totals 18 residues. CDR3 sequence (DNA): TGCGCCAGCAGCCAAAGCGGGAGAGAGACCCTAGCCAAAAACATTCAGTACTTC. Translating it yields CASSQSGRETLAKNIQYF.

This clonotype was observed once. An end of the junction differs from the germline gene, which may be a read error. This chain joins TRBV10-3 and TRBJ2-1, with a possible D match to TRBD2 (5 bases). The CDR3 consists of 15 residues. Germline lookup yields CDR1 ENHRY and CDR2 SYGVKD. The CDR3 region is CAVSESRVSLNEQFF. The CDR3 nucleotides read TGTGCCGTCAGTGAGTCGAGGGTCAGCCTCAATGAGCAGTTCTTC.

The chain links TRBV29-1 to TRBJ2-3; D is ambiguous. In germline, CDR1 is SQVTM, CDR2 ANQGSEA. V was clipped by 7 bases and J by 3 bases, with 17 bases between them. This CDR3 is built from 14 residues. This CDR3 reads CSAQPRAGTDTQYF. The CDR3 DNA sequence: TGCAGCGCCCAACCCCGGGCCGGGACAGATACGCAGTATTTT.